The 13 T cell receptor beta chains given below trace back to one sample, sequenced in a study of identical twins. MiXCR was run by TCRdb on the 5' RACE reads, yielding one entry per CDR3 protein. The data hold about 220,000 distinct CDR3 sequences, with roughly 7.1% observed a single time. These sequences were also reported in another study, on T cells expressing NK-cell markers.

Sequenced input: CD8+ T cells sorted from blood. All receptors derive from a woman aged 18-29 years in good health.

The genes are TRBV18 and TRBJ1-1, with TRBD1 identical over 7 bases. V lost 0 bases, J lost 5 bases, and 12 bases stayed unmatched. The CDR3 contains 17 residues. Germline CDR1 KGHSH, CDR2 LQKENI. The CDR3 DNA reads as TGTGCCAGCTCACCACCGTACTCCCCAACAGGGGTTACTGAAGCTTTCTTT. Residues: CASSPPYSPTGVTEAFF.

This clonotype was picked up many times. This rearrangement joins TRBV12-3 or TRBV12-4 to TRBJ2-1; D is undetermined. The CDR3 extends over 12 amino acids. Trimming stripped 3 bases from V and 12 bases from J, with 12 bases between. The DNA of the CDR3 is TGTGCCAGCAGTTTTTTCCAGGACGTGCAGTTCTTC. It specifies CASSFFQDVQFF.

This clonotype was observed a handful of times. This sequence joins TRBV7-9 and TRBJ2-7; D unresolved. The CDR3 has 13 amino acids. Per the germline V gene, CDR1 is SEHNR and CDR2 is FQNEAQ (reference sequence). Trimming removed 1 base from V and 3 bases from J, with 7 bases in between. The CDR3 DNA sequence: TGTGCCAGCAGCTTAGGGTCCAACTACGAGCAGTACTTC. This translates into CASSLGSNYEQYF.

V usage is TRBV7-3 and J usage is TRBJ2-1, with D perhaps matching TRBD1 or TRBD2 (5 bases each). The CDR3 runs to 13 residues. Germline V gene data show CDR1 as SGHTA and CDR2 as FQGTGA. V lost 0 bases to trimming and J lost 9 bases, with 9 bases between them. In DNA, the CDR3 is TGTGCCAGCAGCTTAACGATGGGGGTTGAGCAGTTCTTC. Its protein product is CASSLTMGVEQFF.

This clonotype has just a few counts. The rearrangement uses TRBV9 and TRBJ2-1; maybe TRBD2 (6 bases). From germline, CDR1 is SGDLS and CDR2 YYNGEE. This CDR3 comprises 16 residues. Trimming left V 4 bases short and J 2 bases short, with 16 bases between. In nucleotides, the CDR3 is TGTGCCAGCAGCCCCAGACTAGTCTCTGCCTACAATGAGCAGTTCTTC. It specifies CASSPRLVSAYNEQFF.

The J gene is TRBJ2-1, the V gene TRBV27; no firm D call. The V gene's germline CDR1 is MNHEY and CDR2 SMNVEV (reference sequence). The V end lost 0 bases, the J end lost 8 bases, and 11 bases lay between the germline ends. This CDR3 spans 14 amino acids. CDR3 in amino acids: CASSLSASYDEQFF. The CDR3 region has the DNA TGTGCCAGCAGTTTATCCGCCTCATACGATGAGCAGTTCTTC.

This clonotype has at least ten counts. CDR3: CAWSNGAYEQYF. In DNA form, the CDR3 reads TGTGCCTGGAGTAATGGTGCCTACGAGCAGTACTTC. The chain is built from TRBV30 and TRBJ2-7; D is ambiguous. V was pared by 2 bases and J by 2 bases, with 7 bases between. This CDR3 spans 12 amino acids. Looked up from germline, CDR1 is GTSNPN and CDR2 is SVGIG (reference sequence). Combining the CDR3 with reference TRBV30 and TRBJ2-7 gives the whole variable domain SQTIHQWPATLVQPVGSPLSLECTVEGTSNPNLYWYRQAAGRGLQLLFYSVGIGQISSEVPQNLSASRPQDRQFILSSKKLLLSDSGFYLCAWSNGAYEQYFGPGTRLTVT.

The genes are TRBV20-1 and TRBJ2-5; no definite D call. V was trimmed by 8 bases and J by 2 bases, leaving 3 bases between them. Germline CDR1 DFQATT, CDR2 SNEGSKA (reference sequence). This CDR3 has 9 amino acids. The CDR3 region is CSTQETQYF. CDR3 bases: TGCAGTACACAAGAGACCCAGTACTTC.

This clonotype was counted ten times or more. The chain is built from TRBV3-1 and TRBJ1-1, with D possibly being TRBD1 (5 bases). Germline CDR1 LGHDT, CDR2 YNNKEL (reference sequence). The CDR3 loop spans 15 amino acids. The V and J ends lost 6 bases and 4 bases respectively, with 18 bases between them. The CDR3 reads CASRPIGRDGTEAFF. The CDR3 region has the DNA TGTGCCAGCAGGCCAATTGGTAGGGACGGCACTGAAGCTTTCTTT.

This clonotype has a count of ten or more. The chain uses TRBV25-1 and TRBJ1-2; tentatively, D is TRBD1 (6 bases). CDR1 and CDR2 (germline): MGHDK, SYGVNS. The CDR3 totals 15 residues. V was cut by 4 bases and J by 4 bases, with 16 bases left in between. Here the CDR3 DNA reads TGTGCCAGCAGTGCCCTATCACAGGGAGGCTATGGCTACACCTTC. Its translation is CASSALSQGGYGYTF.

This clonotype was detected only a few times. The V and J genes are TRBV29-1 and TRBJ2-4; no firm D call. CDR1 and CDR2 from the germline V gene are SQVTM and ANQGSEA. This CDR3 is 13 amino acids long. With 7 bases removed from V and 8 bases from J, the gap between germline ends came to 18 bases. CDR3 nucleotide sequence: TGCAGCGCCGACCCGGGTCAAGGAGACATTCAGTACTTC. This codes for CSADPGQGDIQYF.

This clonotype was picked up a small number of times. Here the CDR3 reads CASSLVRGQMNTEAFF. In DNA, the CDR3 is TGTGCCAGCAGCTTAGTTCGTGGTCAAATGAACACTGAAGCTTTCTTT. This chain joins TRBV7-8 and TRBJ1-1; D is uncertain. This CDR3 spans 16 amino acids. Trimming took 1 base from V and 0 from J, leaving 12 bases between them. Germline lookup yields CDR1 SGHVS and CDR2 FQNEAQ.

This clonotype was recorded many times. This rearrangement joins TRBV20-1 to TRBJ2-7; 10 bases match TRBD2. Germline CDR1 reads DFQATT; CDR2 reads SNEGSKA (reference sequence). The CDR3 sequence is 13 residues long. J gave up 2 bases and V 5 bases, and 3 bases lay outside the gene matches. The CDR3 sequence: CSASGLAPYEQYF. CDR3 coding DNA: TGCAGTGCTTCGGGACTAGCGCCCTACGAGCAGTACTTC.